This is a list of T cell receptor beta chains from one sample in a study of T cells in Graves' hyperthyroidism and ophthalmopathy. In TCRdb, the multiplex PCR reads were re-called with MiXCR into one record per CDR3 protein. The data contain around 690,000 distinct CDR3 sequences, around 16% of them seen just once; the ten biggest clones take up roughly a sixth. Sequencing used blood. These TCRs come from a man aged 45-60 years with Graves' hyperthyroidism. Each CDR3 is given with its conserved first and last residue. Each record gives: clone size, D gene, CDR3 length, V gene, J gene, CDR3 protein, CDR3 DNA. The D gene is left open where the match is weak. Not all rows give a size; the values are once, few, many and, for expanded clones, a class.

many	TRBD1	16	TRBV28	TRBJ2-2	CASSLDRQGADGELFF	TGTGCCAGCAGTTTGGACCGACAGGGGGCGGACGGGGAGCTGTTTTTT
many	NA	14	TRBV11-2	TRBJ1-1	CASSTDGGGAEAFF	TGTGCCAGCAGCACCGACGGAGGGGGAGCTGAAGCTTTCTTT
few	NA	14	TRBV5-1	TRBJ2-2	CASTSAGHTGELFF	TGCGCCAGCACATCTGCAGGGCACACCGGGGAGCTGTTTTTT
many	TRBD2	15	TRBV7-3	TRBJ2-7	CASSLLAGAVYEQYF	TGTGCCAGCAGCTTACTAGCGGGAGCTGTCTACGAGCAGTACTTC
many	NA	13	TRBV2	TRBJ1-4	CASIRELGEKLFF	TGTGCCAGCATCAGGGAGTTGGGCGAAAAACTGTTTTTT
few	TRBD1	14	TRBV10-3	TRBJ1-3	CAVRQGAAGNTIYF	TGTGCCGTCAGACAGGGGGCTGCAGGAAACACCATATATTTT
many	NA	14	TRBV7-2	TRBJ1-1	CASSLTGQNTEAFF	TGTGCCAGCAGCTTAACTGGTCAGAACACTGAAGCTTTCTTT
few	TRBD1	16	TRBV7-9	TRBJ1-3	CASSPTGGVLGNTIYF	TGTGCCAGCAGCCCTACAGGGGGCGTTCTAGGAAACACCATATATTTT
many	NA	15	TRBV18	TRBJ1-4	CASSPPGRPNEKLFF	TGTGCCAGCTCACCACCGGGGAGGCCTAATGAAAAACTGTTTTTT
many	TRBD2	14	TRBV13	TRBJ2-7	CASSSGRMSYEQYF	TGTGCCAGCTCTAGCGGGAGAATGTCCTACGAGCAGTACTTC
NA	NA	14	TRBV28	TRBJ2-1	CASSPPSVDNEQFF	TGTGCCAGCAGTCCCCCTAGTGTCGACAATGAGCAGTTCTTC
many	TRBD2	19	TRBV6-1	TRBJ2-3	CASSESVAGGPSGTDTQYF	TGTGCCAGCAGTGAATCGGTAGCGGGAGGGCCCTCCGGGACAGATACGCAGTATTTT
many	TRBD1	16	TRBV9	TRBJ1-4	CASSDGTEATNEKLFF	TGTGCCAGTAGCGACGGGACAGAAGCAACTAATGAAAAACTGTTTTTT
few	NA	13	TRBV7-9	TRBJ1-1	CASSLTQSTEAFF	TGTGCCAGCAGCTTAACCCAGTCCACTGAAGCTTTCTTT
NA	TRBD2	15	TRBV29-1	TRBJ2-1	CSSLPLAGDYNEQFF	TGCAGCTCTCTTCCCTTAGCGGGAGATTACAATGAGCAGTTCTTC
few	TRBD2	18	TRBV6-1	TRBJ2-7	CASSAVYGTSGRGHEQYF	TGTGCCAGCAGTGCCGTTTACGGGACTAGCGGGAGAGGGCACGAGCAGTACTTC
NA	TRBD2	11	TRBV29-1	TRBJ2-7	CSVSGNYEQYF	TGCAGCGTTAGCGGGAACTACGAGCAGTACTTC
few	NA	15	TRBV30	TRBJ2-1	CAWSVQLGSYNEQFF	TGTGCCTGGAGTGTACAACTAGGCTCCTACAATGAGCAGTTCTTC
NA	TRBD2	21	TRBV7-9	TRBJ2-1	CASSLGLRGLAGRFTYNEQFF	TGTGCCAGCAGCTTAGGTCTTCGAGGACTAGCGGGAAGGTTTACCTACAATGAGCAGTTCTTC
NA	TRBD1	15	TRBV10-1	TRBJ1-3	CASSESGTEGNTIYF	TGCGCCAGCAGTGAGTCGGGGACAGAGGGAAACACCATATATTTT
many	TRBD1	14	TRBV6-1	TRBJ2-7	CASSLTGQGDEQYF	TGTGCCAGCTCACTTACGGGACAGGGGGACGAGCAGTACTTC
NA	NA	14	TRBV18	TRBJ1-6	CASSPGRAASPLHF	TGTGCCAGCTCACCAGGCAGGGCGGCTTCACCCCTCCACTTT
many	TRBD2	15	TRBV2	TRBJ2-1	CASSVLAGGYNEQFF	TGTGCCAGCAGCGTTCTAGCGGGGGGCTACAATGAGCAGTTCTTC
many	NA	12	TRBV11-3	TRBJ2-1	CASSGGYNEQFF	TGTGCCAGCAGTGGAGGCTACAATGAGCAGTTCTTC
few	NA	15	TRBV3-1	TRBJ2-2	CASSQAPGNTGELFF	TGTGCCAGCAGCCAAGCACCCGGGAACACCGGGGAGCTGTTTTTT
many	TRBD2	21	TRBV11-1	TRBJ2-2	CASSPLWGLAGQSLDTGELFF	TGTGCCAGCAGCCCCCTATGGGGACTAGCGGGTCAGAGCCTCGACACCGGGGAGCTGTTTTTT
NA	TRBD2	16	TRBV12-3/TRBV12-4	TRBJ2-7	CASSSSSGSISYEQYF	TGTGCCAGCAGTTCTTCTAGCGGGAGTATTTCCTACGAGCAGTACTTC
few	TRBD2	16	TRBV20-1	TRBJ2-2	CSAPPKAGGFTGELFF	TGCAGTGCTCCACCAAAAGCGGGAGGGTTCACCGGGGAGCTGTTTTTT
NA	TRBD1	17	TRBV6-5	TRBJ2-2	CASSYSRDRVRTGELFF	TGTGCCAGCAGTTACTCCCGGGACAGGGTTCGGACCGGGGAGCTGTTTTTT
NA	NA	15	TRBV4-1	TRBJ1-1	CASSQEGGLLAEAFF	TGCGCCAGCAGCCAAGAGGGGGGCTTACTCGCTGAAGCTTTCTTT
few	TRBD2	15	TRBV4-3	TRBJ2-7	CASSQDAAGDSEQYF	TGCGCCAGCAGCCAAGATGCGGCGGGAGATTCCGAGCAGTACTTC
NA	TRBD2	15	TRBV9	TRBJ2-7	CASSVGVAGYYEQYF	TGTGCCAGCAGCGTAGGGGTAGCGGGATACTACGAGCAGTACTTC
many	NA	13	TRBV5-8	TRBJ1-1	CASSPGTGTEAFF	TGTGCCAGCAGCCCAGGTACCGGGACTGAAGCTTTCTTT
few	NA	13	TRBV20-1	TRBJ2-1	CSARVRTRDQQFF	TGCAGTGCTAGAGTCCGGACTCGCGATCAACAGTTCTTC
NA	TRBD1	16	TRBV18	TRBJ2-1	CASSPRGQGGVYEQFF	TGTGCCAGCTCACCCCGGGGACAGGGGGGAGTATATGAGCAGTTCTTC
many	NA	14	TRBV11-2	TRBJ2-3	CASRSGLPTDTQYF	TGTGCCAGCAGGTCGGGACTCCCCACAGATACGCAGTATTTT
few	TRBD2	15	TRBV28	TRBJ2-7	CASSWASGISYEQYF	TGTGCCAGCTCTTGGGCTAGCGGCATATCCTACGAGCAGTACTTC
many	NA	16	TRBV9	TRBJ1-2	CASSLRSDRPNYGYTF	TGTGCCAGCAGCTTGCGAAGTGACAGGCCTAACTATGGCTACACCTTC
once	NA	13	TRBV12-3/TRBV12-4	TRBJ1-5	CASSLSGVQPQHF	TGTGCCAGCAGTTTATCGGGGGTGCAGCCCCAGCATTTT
many	TRBD1	17	TRBV20-1	TRBJ2-1	CSAPRREQGGLYNEQFF	TGCAGTGCCCCCCGGCGAGAACAGGGGGGTTTATACAATGAGCAGTTCTTC
NA	NA	13	TRBV9	TRBJ2-5	CASSVGRERTQYF	TGTGCCAGCAGCGTCGGCCGGGAGCGGACCCAGTACTTC
many	NA	14	TRBV11-2	TRBJ2-2	CASSFHTNTGELFF	TGTGCCAGCAGCTTTCATACGAACACCGGGGAGCTGTTTTTT
NA	NA	12	TRBV28	TRBJ2-7	CASEGILREQYF	TGTGCCAGCGAGGGGATTCTTCGGGAGCAGTACTTC
NA	TRBD2	16	TRBV29-1	TRBJ2-1	CSVEMWPGGANNEQSF	TGCAGCGTTGAAATGTGGCCCGGGGGGGCCAACAATGAGCAGTCCTTC
many	NA	14	TRBV30	TRBJ2-6	CAWSWSSGANVLTF	TGTGCCTGGAGTTGGAGCTCTGGGGCCAACGTCCTGACTTTC
many	NA	15	TRBV5-4	TRBJ2-5	CASSSGLGGQETQYF	TGTGCCAGCAGCTCGGGACTGGGGGGTCAGGAGACCCAGTACTTC
many	TRBD1	16	TRBV6-1	TRBJ1-1	CASSQRMTGVDTEAFF	TGTGCCAGCAGTCAACGAATGACAGGGGTTGACACTGAAGCTTTCTTT
many	TRBD1	15	TRBV5-5	TRBJ1-2	CASRRTGTGIYGYTF	TGTGCCAGCAGACGTACCGGGACAGGGATATATGGCTACACCTTC
many	NA	15	TRBV7-2	TRBJ1-6	CASSLQGRDYSPLHF	TGTGCCAGCAGCCTACAGGGCAGAGATTATTCACCCCTCCACTTT
few	NA	16	TRBV24-1	TRBJ2-2	CATSDRQATNTGELFF	TGTGCCACCAGTGATCGACAGGCCACGAACACCGGGGAGCTGTTTTTT
many	NA	15	TRBV10-3	TRBJ2-7	CAIRKTAEQFYEQYF	TGTGCCATCAGAAAGACCGCGGAACAGTTCTACGAGCAGTACTTC
many	NA	16	TRBV19	TRBJ2-1	CASSIEDRAVRHEQFF	TGTGCCAGTAGTATAGAAGACCGGGCCGTCCGCCATGAGCAGTTCTTC
NA	TRBD1	17	TRBV6-1	TRBJ2-7	CASSTGTGGRGQYEQYF	TGTGCCAGCAGTACCGGGACAGGGGGGAGAGGACAATACGAGCAGTACTTC
many	NA	14	TRBV6-5	TRBJ2-7	CASSYDRKINEQYF	TGTGCCAGCAGTTACGACAGGAAGATTAACGAGCAGTACTTC
many	NA	15	TRBV2	TRBJ2-1	CASSEDTSSYNEQFF	TGTGCCAGCAGTGAAGACACGAGCTCCTACAATGAGCAGTTCTTC
few	TRBD1	16	TRBV12-3/TRBV12-4	TRBJ1-1	CASRAAPGQGNTEAFF	TGTGCCAGCAGGGCGGCCCCGGGACAGGGGAACACTGAAGCTTTCTTT
many	TRBD2	15	TRBV20-1	TRBJ2-5	CSANRLAGGNTAQYF	TGCAGTGCAAACAGACTAGCGGGGGGAAATACGGCCCAGTACTTC
NA	TRBD2	15	TRBV6-2/TRBV6-3	TRBJ2-4	CASRPTSGSGNIQYF	TGTGCCAGCAGGCCCACTAGCGGGAGTGGGAACATTCAGTACTTC
few	NA	18	TRBV3-1	TRBJ2-7	CASSQDLGQGPLSYEQYF	TGTGCCAGCAGCCAAGATCTTGGTCAGGGCCCGCTGTCCTACGAGCAGTACTTC
NA	TRBD2	15	TRBV11-2	TRBJ2-5	CASSYTAGVQETQYF	TGTGCCAGCAGTTACACCGCGGGGGTACAAGAGACCCAGTACTTC